Listed here are 4 T cell receptor beta chains from one sample, sequenced in a study of T-cell reconstitution after alpha-beta-depleted transplantation in children. Unique molecular identifiers were incorporated into the prepared TCRbeta library. MiXCR, applied by TCRdb to the PCR reads, yields one record per CDR3 protein. The top ten clones hold 20% to 25% of a sample with approximately 290,000 distinct CDR3 sequences, under 14% of them seen once. Sequenced material: peripheral blood, taken 180 days after TCRalphabeta/CD19-depleted stem cell transplant. The receptor set was obtained from a male patient aged 2-15 years who had a stem cell transplant for chronic granulomatous disease, so the T cells may come from the graft donor.

This clonotype was picked up many times. The rearrangement links TRBV7-8 to TRBJ2-7; the D gene is possibly TRBD2 (6 bases). This CDR3 contains 13 residues. The V end lost 6 bases, the J end lost 3 bases, and 12 bases lay between the germline ends. Germline assignment: CDR1 SGHVS and CDR2 FQNEAQ. Here the CDR3 DNA reads TGTGCCAGCAGAAGGGGACTTCTCTACGAGCAGTACTTC. Amino acids: CASRRGLLYEQYF. Supplemented by reference TRBV7-8 and TRBJ2-7, the full variable domain reads GAGVSQSPRYKVAKRGQDVALRCDPISGHVSLFWYQQALGQGPEFLTYFQNEAQLDKSGLPSDRFFAERPEGSVSTLKIQRTQQEDSAVYLCASRRGLLYEQYFGPGTRLTVT.

This clonotype was picked up many times. The CDR3 protein is CASSLAGPLAKNIQYF. The CDR3 nucleotides are TGTGCCAGCAGCTTAGCAGGGCCTCTAGCCAAAAACATTCAGTACTTC. This chain uses TRBV7-8 with TRBJ2-4; no clear D. With 0 bases removed from V and 0 bases from J, the gap between germline ends came to 9 bases. The CDR3 consists of 16 residues. The germline V gene has CDR1 SGHVS and CDR2 FQNEAQ.

This clonotype was counted ten times or more. V is TRBV12-3 or TRBV12-4 and J is TRBJ2-1; perhaps TRBD1 as D (6 bases). V lost 3 bases, J lost 12 bases, and 9 bases lay in between. This CDR3 is built from 11 residues. CDR3 sequence (DNA): TGTGCCAGCAGTTTTGGGGGCGGGCAGTTCTTC. Its translation: CASSFGGGQFF.

This clonotype was seen repeatedly, ten times or more. This chain links TRBV7-2 with TRBJ2-3; D is possibly TRBD2 (6 bases). V was trimmed by 4 bases and J by 2 bases, leaving 10 bases between them. The CDR3 is 14 residues long. Germline V CDR1 and CDR2: SGHTA, FQGNSA. CDR3 DNA: TGTGCCAGCAGCTACGCGGGAACCACAGATACGCAGTATTTT. Amino acids: CASSYAGTTDTQYF.